The rows below give T cell receptor beta chains drawn from one sample of a study of cytomegalovirus exposure and HLA in healthy donors. Measured with immunoSEQ multiplex PCR; TCRdb has only the in-frame clones, and not every one. The sample yields nearly 110,000 clones, 71% seen once. The sample was PBMCs. The receptors here all came from a female donor in good health and CMV-seronegative. Both conserved end residues are part of each CDR3. D genes are given only for firm matches. Clone sizes are given selectively: once, few, many, or a class where the clone is expanded.

V: TRBV19; size: few; D: .; J: TRBJ1-5; length: 14; CDR3: CASREDGSGQPQHF
V: TRBV5-1; size: .; D: TRBD1; J: TRBJ1-2; length: 17; CDR3: CASSLTSSNRQGAGYTF
V: TRBV7-9; size: .; D: TRBD1; J: TRBJ1-4; length: 16; CDR3: CASSPIGQTGDEKLFF
V: TRBV7-2; size: .; D: .; J: TRBJ1-2; length: 13; CDR3: CASSETGLGGYTF
V: TRBV6-1; size: .; D: TRBD1; J: TRBJ1-5; length: 15; CDR3: CASSAETGGNQPQHF
V: TRBV30; size: .; D: TRBD1; J: TRBJ2-1; length: 14; CDR3: CAWGGQGGYNEQFF
V: TRBV7-6; size: .; D: TRBD2; J: TRBJ2-7; length: 16; CDR3: CASSVNPGLAGDEQYF
V: TRBV30; size: .; D: .; J: TRBJ2-5; length: 13; CDR3: CAWSVREKETQYF
V: TRBV5-1; size: .; D: TRBD1; J: TRBJ2-7; length: 15; CDR3: CASSPGQGASYEQYF
V: TRBV30; size: .; D: .; J: TRBJ1-4; length: 13; CDR3: CAWRGQGHEKLFF